This record looks at one T cell receptor beta chain sequence and its context. The antigen it binds to is not known. Per-nucleotide qualities are absent, and no much larger clonotype sits a single base away. This entry comes from a study of identical twins (dated by TCRdb to between 2015 and 2016). In terms of the full investigation: TCR alpha and beta repertoires from monozygotic twins, unrelated adults of various ages and cord blood were deep-sequenced to test whether fetal clonotypes persist. To rule out contamination, replicate twin experiments were performed at different times with different library preparation protocols.

The CDR3 runs 12 amino acids, cysteine and phenylalanine included. Only the CDR3 part of the read is kept: 36 bases, read in frame from the first base. V was cut back by 4 bases and J by 10 bases, leaving a gap of 14 bases between them. CDR1 and CDR2 are drawn from the germline V gene: SGHDT, YYEEEE. Every donor in the study was a healthy Caucasian. Three pairs of female monozygotic twins, all aged roughly 18 to 29 years, made up the twin cohort. Positive isolation kits from Invitrogen were used to isolate the CD4+ and CD8+ T cell populations. Overall study outcomes, separate from this receptor: Conclusions relied on cross-sectional statistical analysis, since the same donors could not be followed over many years. The excess sharing between twins in beta out-of-frame sequences was weaker because fewer shared sequences reduced the signal-to-noise ratio. Compared with coincidental sharing between unrelated individuals, out-of-frame TCR alpha sequences shared between twins showed an excess of sequences with low generation probability. Out-of-frame TCR alpha sharing in monozygotic twins was systematically underestimated by recombination models, whereas sharing between unrelated individuals was in agreement with the recombination models. Fewer insertions were carried by abundant cord blood beta clonotypes; a weaker similar trend was observed in young adult naive repertoires, while no such trend was observed in memory repertoires. Invariant T cells such as MAIT and iNKT could partly confound zero-insertion analyses, though diverse VJ usage argued against this for most clonotypes.

The library was made by 5' RACE. The run used an Illumina HiSeq 2000. Template switching introduced a universal primer binding site; the final cDNA contained a unique molecular identifier, enabling accurate counting of TCR cDNA molecules. First-strand cDNA for TCR alpha and beta chains was synthesized from specific primers in the conserved constant-segment region. To control for contamination, every cDNA library was double barcoded, receiving both a SMART-Mk sample barcode and Illumina barcodes. TruSeq adapter sequences and Illumina sample barcodes were added in two successive PCR steps. The Illumina HiSeq platform was used with custom primers to sequence TCR alpha and beta cDNA libraries. Per the authors' processing: MiGEC processed the raw reads to extract unique molecular identifiers, while MiXCR was used to determine the CDR3 positions. For each individual, recombination models were inferred using an EM algorithm with the repgenHMM and IGoR tools. The analysis of shared clonotypes was done with the tcR package in R, with sharing normalized by the product of cloneset sizes. To study raw recombination free of thymic and clonal selection effects, out-of-frame nonproductive sequences were analyzed. TCRdb cleaned the public reads at Q25 with fastp, built clones with MiXCR and kept in-frame beta chains. Every entry covers one CDR3 protein and lists the most common genes and DNA from its rows. The V and J calls follow TCRdb's processing rather than the paper's. A total of about 200,000 distinct CDR3 sequences appear in this sample, 5% to 7% of them only once. Approximately 15% of the sample rests with the top ten.

The same sample was also used in a study of T cells expressing NK-cell markers. As the second study states: Eight or nine donors provided sorted CD3+CD56+NKG2C+, CD3+CD56+NKG2C- and CD3+CD56-NKG2C+ T-cell subsets, whose TCR beta-chain repertoires were profiled. Among the eight sequenced donors, seven were HCMV-seropositive and one was HCMV-seronegative. To restrict sorting to alphabetaTCR-expressing T cells, an anti-gammadeltaTCR antibody was added in several experiments. In several donors, the dominant CD3+CD56+NKG2C+ clonotypes were among the top 10 CD8+ clonotypes and accounted for about 1.0-7.5% of CD8+ T cells. Those dominant clonotypes were again the most abundant among CD3+CD56-NKG2C+ cells in a handful of donors, at about 25-65%. Whether the expanded NKG2C-expressing T cell clones were specific for HCMV antigens remained unclear. All eight donors whose samples were sequenced were randomly selected healthy volunteers, three of them men and five women. HCMV serostatus was determined by detecting HCMV-specific IgG in serum with a commercial ELISA kit. Reads were demultiplexed and grouped by UMI with MIGEC, and clonotypes were assembled and quantified with MiTCR. Only TCR cDNA sequences supported by at least two reads were kept to exclude erroneous sequences. The tcR package was used for downstream repertoire analysis, with clonotypes matched between fractions based on CDR3 nucleotide sequence plus V segment. Antigen specificity was annotated against VDJdb with VDJmatch, allowing one amino acid substitution in CDR3.

This TCR came from a woman aged 18-29 years in good health. The rearranged segments are TRBV5-6 and TRBJ1-1; matching of 6 bases hints at TRBD1 as the D gene. The specimen sequenced was CD8+ T cells sorted from blood. This receptor has the CDR3 CASSRGQFVAFF. The DNA sequence is as follows: TGTGCCAGCAGCCGCGGACAGTTTGTAGCTTTCTTT.